This TCR beta chain derives from a study of memory CD4+ T cells and cytomegalovirus serostatus. The V gene lost 1 base and the J gene lost 2 bases, with 1 base spanning the gap. Per germline, CDR1 SEHNR and CDR2 FQNEAQ (reference sequence). The CDR3 runs to 12 residues. The sort gate was single viable CD3+CD4+CD8-CD45RO+ cells for memory CD4+ T cells. Under the authors' procedure: After removing out-of-frame reads, around 2,100,000 distinct TCRbeta sequences remained. Some clones are missing from TCRdb's copy, which holds only in-frame ones; the method was immunoSEQ multiplex PCR. The V and J calls and the clone size are those of that table, but D and trimming were determined from the DNA. Of 75,000 to 90,000 clones listed, approximately 80% are singletons.

The sequenced sample was memory CD4+ T cells from blood. The source of this sequence is an adult in good health and CMV-seronegative. The chain joins TRBV7-9 to TRBJ2-3; D is uncertain. CDR3 nucleotides: TGTGCCAGCAGCTTAGACACAGATACGCAGTATTTT. This codes for CASSLDTDTQYF.